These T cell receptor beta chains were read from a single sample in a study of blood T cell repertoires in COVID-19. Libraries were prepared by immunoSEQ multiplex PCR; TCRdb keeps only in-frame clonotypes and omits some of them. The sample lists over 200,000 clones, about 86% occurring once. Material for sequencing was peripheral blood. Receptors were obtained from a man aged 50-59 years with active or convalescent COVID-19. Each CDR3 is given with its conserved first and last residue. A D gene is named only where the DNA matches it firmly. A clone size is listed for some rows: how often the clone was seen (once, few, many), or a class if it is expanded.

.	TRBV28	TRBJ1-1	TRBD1	TGTGCCAGCAGTTTAGGCCAGGGGGCGGGAGAAGCTTTCTTT	CASSLGQGAGEAFF
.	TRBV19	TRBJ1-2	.	TGTGCCAGTAGTAAACGCAGGGGTTATGGCTACACCTTC	CASSKRRGYGYTF
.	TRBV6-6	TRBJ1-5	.	TGTGCCAGCAGTCGAAAGGGGCAGTATAGCAATCAGCCCCAGCATTTT	CASSRKGQYSNQPQHF
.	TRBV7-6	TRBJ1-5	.	TGTGCCAGCAGCTTAGCGCACAGGGATCAGCCCCAGCATTTT	CASSLAHRDQPQHF
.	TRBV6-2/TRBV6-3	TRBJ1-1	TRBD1	TGTGCCAGCAGTTCTAACGAACAGGGGGCGCAACGAAAAGCTTTCTTT	CASSSNEQGAQRKAFF
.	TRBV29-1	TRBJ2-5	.	TGCAGCGTCGACCGGACGGGAGTCGGGACCCAGTACTTC	CSVDRTGVGTQYF
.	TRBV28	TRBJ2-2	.	TGTGCCAGCAGGGAACAGGGTCCCGGGGAGCTGTTTTTT	CASREQGPGELFF
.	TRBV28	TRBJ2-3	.	TGTGCCAGCAGCCTGACAGGCCCTAGCACAGATACGCAGTATTTT	CASSLTGPSTDTQYF
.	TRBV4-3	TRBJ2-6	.	TGCGCCAGCAGCCAGATCCGGGACACCGCTTCAGGGGCCAACGTCCTGACTTTC	CASSQIRDTASGANVLTF
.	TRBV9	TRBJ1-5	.	TGTGCCAGCAGCGTAGAACCGAGGCAGCCCCAGCATTTT	CASSVEPRQPQHF
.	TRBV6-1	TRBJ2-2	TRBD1	TGTGCCAGCAGTGATACAGGGGCCCCCGGGGAGCTGTTTTTT	CASSDTGAPGELFF
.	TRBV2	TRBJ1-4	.	TGTGCCAGCAGTGACAACTTTGAAAAACTGTTTTTT	CASSDNFEKLFF
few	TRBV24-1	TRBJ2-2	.	TGTGCCACCAGTGCCAGATCCACCGGGGAGCTGTTTTTT	CATSARSTGELFF
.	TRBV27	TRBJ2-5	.	TGTGCCAGCAGTTTATCGACTAGAGGAGAGACCCAGTACTTC	CASSLSTRGETQYF
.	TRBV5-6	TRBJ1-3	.	TGTGCCAGCAGTTCCTCGACAGGCTCTGGAAACACCATATATTTT	CASSSSTGSGNTIYF
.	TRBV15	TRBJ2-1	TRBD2	TGTGCCACCAGCATCGATAGCGGGGGGCCTAGGGAGCAGTTCTTC	CATSIDSGGPREQFF
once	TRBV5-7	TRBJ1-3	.	TGTGCCAGCAGCTGGGGCCCCCTAGGGAACACCATATATTTT	CASSWGPLGNTIYF
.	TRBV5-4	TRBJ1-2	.	TGTGCCAGCAGCTTGGCCTCAACAGGCATATATGGCTACACCTTC	CASSLASTGIYGYTF
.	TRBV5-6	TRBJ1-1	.	TGTGCCAGCAGCTTGGGGGGCTACTGGGACACTGAAGCTTTCTTT	CASSLGGYWDTEAFF
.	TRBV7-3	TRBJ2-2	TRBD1	TGTGCCAGCAGCCTTACCCGACAGGGGAACGGGGAGCTGTTTTTT	CASSLTRQGNGELFF
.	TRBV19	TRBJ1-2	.	TGTGCCAGTAGTATAGGAACAGGAGCTAACTATGGCTACACCTTC	CASSIGTGANYGYTF
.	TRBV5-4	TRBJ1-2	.	TGTGCCAGCAGCTTGATGGGACTGGGAGACTATGGCTACACCTTC	CASSLMGLGDYGYTF
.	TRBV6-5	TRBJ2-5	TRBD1	TGTGCCAGCAGCCAAACAGGGGGGAGAGAGACCCAGTACTTC	CASSQTGGRETQYF
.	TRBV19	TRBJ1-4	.	TGTGCCAGTAGTCCACGAAGAGGTGAAAAACTGTTTTTT	CASSPRRGEKLFF
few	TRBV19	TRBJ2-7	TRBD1	TGTGCCAGTAGTAACCCAGGGGGCTCCTACGAGCAGTACTTC	CASSNPGGSYEQYF
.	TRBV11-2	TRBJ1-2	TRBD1	TGTGCCAGCAGCCCATCCAGGACAGGTGGCTACACCTTC	CASSPSRTGGYTF
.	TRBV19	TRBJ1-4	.	TGTGCCGTAGTGGGCCCAACGGGAGAAAAACTGTTTTTT	CAVVGPTGEKLFF
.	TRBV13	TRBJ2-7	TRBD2	TGTGCCAGCAGCTTAGGCCTAGCGGGGCCAGGGGGGCTGTACTTC	CASSLGLAGPGGLYF
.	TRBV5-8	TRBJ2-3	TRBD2	TGTGCCAGCAGCTTGGGGGCTAGCGGAGATACGCAGTATTTT	CASSLGASGDTQYF
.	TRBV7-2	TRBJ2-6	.	TGTGCCAGCAGCTTAAGCGTCGGTGAATACTCTGGGGCCAACGTCCTGACTTTC	CASSLSVGEYSGANVLTF
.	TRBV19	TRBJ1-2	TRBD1	TGTGCCAGTAGTATCGCTGGACAGGTGGTCTGTGGCTACACCTTC	CASSIAGQVVCGYTF